Below are 9 T cell receptor beta chains sequenced from a single sample in a study of graft-versus-host responses after intestinal transplantation. These receptors are not linked to any known antigen. TCRdb's copy holds only in-frame clones and misses some; the assay was immunoSEQ multiplex PCR. The sample records some 120,000 clones, around nine tenths being singletons. The sequencing here drew on unstimulated CD4+ T cells sorted from spleen or lymph node cells, taken before intestinal transplant. These receptors all stem from a human donor who received an intestinal transplant.

J is TRBJ2-1 and V is TRBV18, with TRBD2 matching 8 bases. The V gene's germline CDR1 is KGHSH and CDR2 LQKENI. Losses at the gene ends were 3 bases for V and 8 bases for J; bases not matched to a gene: 6. The CDR3 is 14 residues long. DNA for the CDR3: TGTGCCAGCTCACCTAGCCTAGCGGGCGATGAGCAGTTCTTC. Translating it yields CASSPSLAGDEQFF. The full variable domain, its missing parts supplied by reference TRBV18 and TRBJ2-1, is NAGVMQNPRHLVRRRGQEARLRCSPMKGHSHVYWYRQLPEEGLKFMVYLQKENIIDESGMPKERFSAEFPKEGPSILRIQQVVRGDSAAYFCASSPSLAGDEQFFGPGTRLTVL.

The chain links TRBV11-2 to TRBJ2-5, with 7 bases fitting TRBD1. Germline V lookup: CDR1 SGHAT, CDR2 FQNNGV. V dropped 1 base and J dropped 1; count of bases not matched to a gene: 3. There are 15 residues in the CDR3. As DNA, the CDR3 is TGTGCCAGCAGCTTAGTATCAGGGGGCCAAGAGACCCAGTACTTC. Its protein product is CASSLVSGGQETQYF.

The V call is TRBV5-1, the J call TRBJ2-3; tentative D call: TRBD2 (5 bases). The CDR3 consists of 15 residues. Trimming left V 1 base short and J 0 bases short, with 9 bases between. Germline V gene data show CDR1 as SGHRS and CDR2 as YFSETQ. DNA for the CDR3: TGCGCCAGCAGCTTGCGGCGGACTAGCACAGATACGCAGTATTTT. Translation gives CASSLRRTSTDTQYF. Together with reference TRBV5-1 and TRBJ2-3, the CDR3 gives the full variable domain: KAGVTQTPRYLIKTRGQQVTLSCSPISGHRSVSWYQQTPGQGLQFLFEYFSETQRNKGNFPGRFSGRQFSNSRSEMNVSTLELGDSALYLCASSLRRTSTDTQYFGPGTRLTVL.

The genes are TRBV6-5 and TRBJ1-4, with 8 nucleotides matching TRBD1. CDR3 length equals 12 residues. Looked up from germline, CDR1 is MNHEY and CDR2 is SVGAGI. J gave up 8 bases and V 8 bases, and 4 bases lay outside the gene matches. The CDR3 bases are TGTGCCAGCTGGGACAGGCTCGAAAAACTGTTTTTT. This gives the protein CASWDRLEKLFF.

This clone was seen just once. The rearrangement uses TRBV4-1 and TRBJ2-3, with 11 bases aligning to TRBD2. Germline loops: CDR1 MGHRA, CDR2 YSYEKL. The V and J ends lost 0 bases and 2 bases, in that order; junction bases with no gene match: 7. This CDR3 is 18 amino acids long. The DNA for the CDR3 is TGCGCCAGCAGCCAAGAAATGGCTAGCGGGGGGTTCACAGATACGCAGTATTTT. Its translation: CASSQEMASGGFTDTQYF.

J is TRBJ1-5 and V is TRBV27, with D possibly matching TRBD1 (5 bases). Germline V gene sequence: CDR1 MNHEY, CDR2 SMNVEV (reference sequence). Trimming removed 3 bases from V and 3 bases from J, with 12 bases in between. The CDR3 totals 15 residues. Here the CDR3 DNA reads TGTGCCAGCAGTTTTTTTTCAGGGCTCAATCAGCCCCAGCATTTT. As protein: CASSFFSGLNQPQHF.

The count of this clone is one. V usage is TRBV6-1 and J usage is TRBJ1-1; the D is unclear. Germline CDR1 MNHNS, CDR2 SASEGT. V was trimmed by 2 bases and J by 11 bases, leaving 9 bases between them. CDR3 length equals 11 residues. The CDR3 bases are TGTGCCAGCAGTGAAAGGACGGGGGCTTTCTTT. It encodes CASSERTGAFF.

This clone was seen more than once but under ten times. The V call is TRBV10-1, the J call TRBJ1-2; 8 bases map to TRBD1. The junction had 4 bases not matched to a gene; V was cut back by 10 bases and J by 3 bases. Germline V gives CDR1 WNHNN, CDR2 SYGVQD (reference sequence). The CDR3 runs to 12 residues. CDR3 sequence: CAIRQGHYGYTF. The CDR3 bases are TGCGCCATCCGACAGGGGCACTATGGCTACACCTTC.

Remarks on this clone: The junction shows a germline mismatch at one end, possibly a read error. This chain connects TRBV30 to TRBJ1-2; a possible D gene is TRBD1 (6 bases). This CDR3 is built from 14 residues. Germline V gene lookup returns CDR1 GTSNPN and CDR2 SVGIG (reference sequence). DNA of the CDR3: TGTGCCGGGAGAGGGGCAGGGGTTTACTATGGCTACACCTTC. Translating it yields CAGRGAGVYYGYTF.